This is a list of T cell receptor beta chains from one sample in a study of cytomegalovirus exposure and HLA in healthy donors. TCRdb keeps only in-frame clones here, not all; method: immunoSEQ multiplex PCR. This table has 90,000 or so clones, about 67% appearing once. The sample was PBMCs. The receptors were gathered from a woman aged 18-30 years in good health and CMV-seropositive. CDR3s include the opening cysteine and the closing phenylalanine or tryptophan. Each record gives: clone size, V gene, D gene, J gene, CDR3 DNA, CDR3 protein. A D gene is named only where the DNA matches it firmly. Expanded clones are given a class, and other clones once, few, many or no size at all.

clone size: -
V gene: TRBV9
D gene: TRBD1
J gene: TRBJ1-6
CDR3 DNA: TGTGCCAGCAGCCCGGACAGGGTGCGGGAAACTTCACCCCTCCACTTT
CDR3 protein: CASSPDRVRETSPLHF

clone size: -
V gene: TRBV7-9
D gene: TRBD1
J gene: TRBJ2-7
CDR3 DNA: TGTGCCAGCAGTTTCCGACTCCGGGACAGGGGCTCCGAGCAGTACTTC
CDR3 protein: CASSFRLRDRGSEQYF

clone size: -
V gene: TRBV19
D gene: TRBD1
J gene: TRBJ1-2
CDR3 DNA: TGTGCCAGTACCCTCCGGGACAGTCCAGCCTCTTATGGCTACACCTTC
CDR3 protein: CASTLRDSPASYGYTF

clone size: -
V gene: TRBV9
D gene: TRBD1
J gene: TRBJ1-3
CDR3 DNA: TGTGCCAGCAGCGCTTCCCCCAGGACAGGCGGGGGGGGGAACACCATATATTTT
CDR3 protein: CASSASPRTGGGGNTIYF

clone size: -
V gene: TRBV28
D gene: -
J gene: TRBJ1-1
CDR3 DNA: TGTGCCAGCCTCCGTAGTATGGGGGGGCTCACTGAAGCTTTCTTT
CDR3 protein: CASLRSMGGLTEAFF

clone size: -
V gene: TRBV2
D gene: -
J gene: TRBJ1-2
CDR3 DNA: TGTGCCAGCAGTTTTGAGGTTAACTATGGCTACACCTTC
CDR3 protein: CASSFEVNYGYTF

clone size: -
V gene: TRBV6-1
D gene: -
J gene: TRBJ2-5
CDR3 DNA: TGTGCCAGCAGTTTTTACAGGGCGAAAGAGACCCAGTACTTC
CDR3 protein: CASSFYRAKETQYF

clone size: -
V gene: TRBV4-3
D gene: -
J gene: TRBJ1-4
CDR3 DNA: TGCGCCAGCAGCCGAGTGGTTGCAACTAATGAAAAACTGTTTTTT
CDR3 protein: CASSRVVATNEKLFF

clone size: -
V gene: TRBV2
D gene: -
J gene: TRBJ2-6
CDR3 DNA: TGTGCCAGCAGTCAGGACTACTCTGGGGCCAACGTCCTGACTTTC
CDR3 protein: CASSQDYSGANVLTF

clone size: -
V gene: TRBV10-3
D gene: TRBD2
J gene: TRBJ2-7
CDR3 DNA: TGTGCCATCAAATCCGGGCCTAGCGGGACGTACGAGCAGTACTTC
CDR3 protein: CAIKSGPSGTYEQYF

clone size: few
V gene: TRBV18
D gene: -
J gene: TRBJ2-2
CDR3 DNA: TGTGCCAGCTCACCCTTTACTCCCTCGGGGACTAACACCGGGGAGCTGTTTTTT
CDR3 protein: CASSPFTPSGTNTGELFF

clone size: -
V gene: TRBV28
D gene: -
J gene: TRBJ2-7
CDR3 DNA: TGTGCCAGCAGAAACCGGGGAGCTTACGAGCAGTACTTC
CDR3 protein: CASRNRGAYEQYF

clone size: -
V gene: TRBV7-8
D gene: -
J gene: TRBJ2-1
CDR3 DNA: TGTGCCAGCAGCTTAGCGGCTAGAACCAATGAGCAGTTCTTC
CDR3 protein: CASSLAARTNEQFF

clone size: -
V gene: TRBV2
D gene: TRBD1
J gene: TRBJ2-7
CDR3 DNA: TGTGCCGGGACAGGGGTTAGCTCCTACGAGCAGTACTTC
CDR3 protein: CAGTGVSSYEQYF

clone size: -
V gene: TRBV25-1
D gene: TRBD2
J gene: TRBJ2-1
CDR3 DNA: TGTGCCAGCAGTGATGGCGGGGGGCCCCACTATGAGCAGTTCTTC
CDR3 protein: CASSDGGGPHYEQFF

clone size: -
V gene: TRBV7-2
D gene: TRBD1
J gene: TRBJ2-3
CDR3 DNA: TGTGCCAGCAGCACCGGACAGGGCAGATCAGATACGCAGTATTTT
CDR3 protein: CASSTGQGRSDTQYF

clone size: -
V gene: TRBV18
D gene: -
J gene: TRBJ1-1
CDR3 DNA: TGTGCCAGCTCACCACTTCCACAGGCGAATGAAGCTTTCTTT
CDR3 protein: CASSPLPQANEAFF

clone size: few
V gene: TRBV4-2
D gene: -
J gene: TRBJ2-1
CDR3 DNA: TGTGCCAGCAGCCAAGTGGGAGAATACAATGAGCAGTTCTTC
CDR3 protein: CASSQVGEYNEQFF

clone size: -
V gene: TRBV30
D gene: -
J gene: TRBJ2-1
CDR3 DNA: TGTGCCTGGAGTACACAGGGCGGTCGGTACAATGAGCAGTTCTTC
CDR3 protein: CAWSTQGGRYNEQFF

clone size: -
V gene: TRBV5-6
D gene: TRBD2
J gene: TRBJ2-1
CDR3 DNA: TGTGCCAGCAGGTTACTAGCGGGAGTAAGTGGTGAGCAGTTCTTC
CDR3 protein: CASRLLAGVSGEQFF

clone size: -
V gene: TRBV6-1
D gene: -
J gene: TRBJ2-5
CDR3 DNA: TGTGCCAGCAAAGGCCGGACAGCCCCAGAGACCCAGTACTTC
CDR3 protein: CASKGRTAPETQYF

clone size: -
V gene: TRBV6-5
D gene: -
J gene: TRBJ2-1
CDR3 DNA: TGTGCCAGCAGTTATGAACAGAGCTCCTACAATGAGCAGTTCTTC
CDR3 protein: CASSYEQSSYNEQFF

clone size: -
V gene: TRBV4-3
D gene: -
J gene: TRBJ1-2
CDR3 DNA: TGCGCCAGCAGCCAAGTGGGGTCGGGCGGGGTCTATGGCTACACCTTC
CDR3 protein: CASSQVGSGGVYGYTF

clone size: -
V gene: TRBV2
D gene: TRBD2
J gene: TRBJ2-1
CDR3 DNA: TGTGCCAGCAGTGACGTCGGGAGGGATTTCAATGAGCAGTTCTTC
CDR3 protein: CASSDVGRDFNEQFF

clone size: -
V gene: TRBV9
D gene: TRBD2
J gene: TRBJ2-3
CDR3 DNA: TGTGCCAGCAGCGCGCGGGGGGCCACAGATACGCAGTATTTT
CDR3 protein: CASSARGATDTQYF

clone size: -
V gene: TRBV2
D gene: TRBD1
J gene: TRBJ2-5
CDR3 DNA: TGTGCCAGCAGTGAGCAGGGGGCGCTTGGAGAGACCCAGTACTTC
CDR3 protein: CASSEQGALGETQYF

clone size: -
V gene: TRBV6-5
D gene: TRBD2
J gene: TRBJ2-2
CDR3 DNA: TGTGCCAGCAGTTTCTATAGCGGGGGGCGGACCGGGGAGCTGTTTTTT
CDR3 protein: CASSFYSGGRTGELFF

clone size: few
V gene: TRBV19
D gene: -
J gene: TRBJ2-2
CDR3 DNA: TGTGCCAGTAGTACGACAGGAGTCACCGGGGAGCTGTTTTTT
CDR3 protein: CASSTTGVTGELFF

clone size: -
V gene: TRBV4-2
D gene: -
J gene: TRBJ2-3
CDR3 DNA: TGTGCCAGCAGCCCCGGACAGCCCCAGGATACGCAGTATTTT
CDR3 protein: CASSPGQPQDTQYF

clone size: -
V gene: TRBV18
D gene: TRBD1
J gene: TRBJ1-1
CDR3 DNA: TGTGCCAGCTCAGGACAGGGAAGGACTGAAGCTTTCTTT
CDR3 protein: CASSGQGRTEAFF

clone size: -
V gene: TRBV9
D gene: TRBD1
J gene: TRBJ1-1
CDR3 DNA: TGTGCCAGCAGCGTGACAGGGGGCACTGAAGCTTTCTTT
CDR3 protein: CASSVTGGTEAFF

clone size: -
V gene: TRBV9
D gene: TRBD1
J gene: TRBJ2-7
CDR3 DNA: TGTGCCAGCAGCGTAGACGAGGGGGCGACCCACGAGCAGTACTTC
CDR3 protein: CASSVDEGATHEQYF

clone size: few
V gene: TRBV2
D gene: TRBD2
J gene: TRBJ2-1
CDR3 DNA: TGTGCCAGCAGTGAGGTGTCTAGCGGGACCAATGAGCAGTTCTTC
CDR3 protein: CASSEVSSGTNEQFF

clone size: few
V gene: TRBV6-5
D gene: TRBD2
J gene: TRBJ2-3
CDR3 DNA: TGTGCCAGCAGTTACTGGAGCGGGAAAGGCACAGATACGCAGTATTTT
CDR3 protein: CASSYWSGKGTDTQYF

clone size: -
V gene: TRBV30
D gene: TRBD2
J gene: TRBJ2-3
CDR3 DNA: TGTGCCTGGAGTGTATGGGCTAGCGGGGCACTGGGAGATACGCAGTATTTT
CDR3 protein: CAWSVWASGALGDTQYF

clone size: -
V gene: TRBV6-1
D gene: TRBD1
J gene: TRBJ2-3
CDR3 DNA: TGTGCCAGCAGTTCGGGACAGGGGGTCACAGATACGCAGTATTTT
CDR3 protein: CASSSGQGVTDTQYF

clone size: few
V gene: TRBV11-2
D gene: TRBD1
J gene: TRBJ1-5
CDR3 DNA: TGTGCCAGCAGCCAGGGGGGCAAGGGGCAGCCCCAGCATTTT
CDR3 protein: CASSQGGKGQPQHF

clone size: -
V gene: TRBV5-4
D gene: -
J gene: TRBJ2-5
CDR3 DNA: TGTGCCAGCAGCTTACGGCGGGGTCAAGAGACCCAGTACTTC
CDR3 protein: CASSLRRGQETQYF

clone size: -
V gene: TRBV6-5
D gene: -
J gene: TRBJ2-7
CDR3 DNA: TGTGCCAGCAGTTACAAGGGGATGGAGCAGTACTTC
CDR3 protein: CASSYKGMEQYF

clone size: -
V gene: TRBV5-4
D gene: -
J gene: TRBJ1-1
CDR3 DNA: TGTGCCAGCACCGTTACAGGGAGTACTGAAGCTTTCTTT
CDR3 protein: CASTVTGSTEAFF

clone size: -
V gene: TRBV28
D gene: -
J gene: TRBJ2-7
CDR3 DNA: TGTGCCAGCAACGGTAACTCCTACGAGCAGTACTTC
CDR3 protein: CASNGNSYEQYF

clone size: few
V gene: TRBV19
D gene: TRBD1
J gene: TRBJ2-1
CDR3 DNA: TGTGCCAGTAGTGCCAGGGGGCGGACCTACAATGAGCAGTTCTTC
CDR3 protein: CASSARGRTYNEQFF

clone size: -
V gene: TRBV7-7
D gene: -
J gene: TRBJ2-3
CDR3 DNA: TGTGCTAGCACCCAGTGCCGAGATACGCAGTATTTT
CDR3 protein: CASTQCRDTQYF

clone size: -
V gene: TRBV28
D gene: -
J gene: TRBJ2-7
CDR3 DNA: TGTGCCAGCAGTTTTTTCGGACTCTCCTACGAGCAGTACTTC
CDR3 protein: CASSFFGLSYEQYF

clone size: -
V gene: TRBV5-1
D gene: -
J gene: TRBJ2-7
CDR3 DNA: TGCGCCAGCAGTCTTTCAACCGGGGGCTACGAGCAGTACTTC
CDR3 protein: CASSLSTGGYEQYF

clone size: once
V gene: TRBV11-2
D gene: TRBD2
J gene: TRBJ2-1
CDR3 DNA: TGTGCCAGCAGGTCTGGGACTAGCGGGGGGCGGGGTGAGCAGTTCTTC
CDR3 protein: CASRSGTSGGRGEQFF

clone size: -
V gene: TRBV28
D gene: -
J gene: TRBJ2-5
CDR3 DNA: TGTGCCAGCAGTTTGCCCCGGGGAGATAACCAGTACTTC
CDR3 protein: CASSLPRGDNQYF

clone size: -
V gene: TRBV30
D gene: -
J gene: TRBJ1-1
CDR3 DNA: TGTGCCTGGTTCAGCTCGAGGGACATGAACACTGAAGCTTTCTTT
CDR3 protein: CAWFSSRDMNTEAFF

clone size: -
V gene: TRBV5-4
D gene: TRBD1
J gene: TRBJ2-7
CDR3 DNA: TGTGCCAGCAGCGCTGCCGGACCGGGACAGCGAAACTACGAGCAGTACTTC
CDR3 protein: CASSAAGPGQRNYEQYF

clone size: -
V gene: TRBV28
D gene: TRBD2
J gene: TRBJ2-1
CDR3 DNA: TGTGCCCCGGGGGTAGCGGGGAACAATGAGCAGTTCTTC
CDR3 protein: CAPGVAGNNEQFF